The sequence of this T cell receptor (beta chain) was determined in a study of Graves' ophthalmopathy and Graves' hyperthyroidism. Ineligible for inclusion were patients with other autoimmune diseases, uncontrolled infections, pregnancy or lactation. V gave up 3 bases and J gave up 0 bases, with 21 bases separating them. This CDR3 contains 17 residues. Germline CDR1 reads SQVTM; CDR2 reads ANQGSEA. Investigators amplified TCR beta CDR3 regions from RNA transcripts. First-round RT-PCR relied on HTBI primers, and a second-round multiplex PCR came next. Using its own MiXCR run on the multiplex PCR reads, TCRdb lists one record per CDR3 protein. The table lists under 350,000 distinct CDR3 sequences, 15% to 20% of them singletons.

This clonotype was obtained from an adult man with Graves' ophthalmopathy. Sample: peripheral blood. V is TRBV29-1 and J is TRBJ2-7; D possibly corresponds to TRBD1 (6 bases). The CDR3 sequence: CSVDSLRDTTRSYEQYF. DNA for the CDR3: TGCAGCGTTGACTCCCTCAGGGACACAACTCGCTCCTACGAGCAGTACTTC.